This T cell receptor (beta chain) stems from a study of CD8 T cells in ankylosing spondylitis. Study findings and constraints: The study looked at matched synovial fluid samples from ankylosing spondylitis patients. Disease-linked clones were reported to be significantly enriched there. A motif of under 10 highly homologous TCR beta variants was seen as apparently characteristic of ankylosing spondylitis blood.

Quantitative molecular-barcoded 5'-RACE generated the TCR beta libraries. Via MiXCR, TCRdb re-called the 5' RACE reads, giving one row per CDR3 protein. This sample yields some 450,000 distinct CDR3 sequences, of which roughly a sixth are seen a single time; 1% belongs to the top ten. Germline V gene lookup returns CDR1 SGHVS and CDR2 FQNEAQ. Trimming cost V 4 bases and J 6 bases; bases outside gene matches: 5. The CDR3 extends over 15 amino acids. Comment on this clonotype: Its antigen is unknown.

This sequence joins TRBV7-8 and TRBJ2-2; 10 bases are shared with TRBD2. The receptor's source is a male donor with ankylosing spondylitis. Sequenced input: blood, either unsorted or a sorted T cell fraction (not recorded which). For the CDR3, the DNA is TGTGCCAGCAGCTCTAGCGGGGGTTTCGCCGGGGAGCTGTTTTTT. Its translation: CASSSSGGFAGELFF.